One sample yielded the 6 T cell receptor beta chains listed below, sequenced in a study of identical twins. From the 5' RACE reads, TCRdb called clonotypes with MiXCR, one entry per CDR3 protein. The sample yields roughly 690,000 distinct CDR3 sequences, approximately 6.1% seen once. The source material was naive T cells sorted from blood. Receptor source: a man in his late teens or twenties in good health.

The gene calls are TRBV20-1 and TRBJ2-3; D gene ambiguous. Germline CDR1 and CDR2: DFQATT and SNEGSKA (reference sequence). The CDR3 has 11 amino acids. Trimming shortened V by 0 bases and J by 6 bases, and 4 bases separated the two germline ends. The CDR3 loop reads CSARDLDTQYF. DNA for the CDR3: TGCAGTGCTAGAGATCTTGATACGCAGTATTTT.

This clonotype has ten or more counts. The V gene is TRBV6-4, the J gene TRBJ2-7; perhaps TRBD1 as D (6 bases). Germline-derived CDR1 and CDR2 are MRHNA and SNTAGT. This CDR3 is built from 13 residues. V was pared by 6 bases and J by 3 bases, with 12 bases between. The CDR3 nucleotides read TGTGCCAGCAGCTGGGACACTTTCTACGAGCAGTACGTC. Translating gives CASSWDTFYEQYV.

This clonotype was counted at least ten times. V and J are TRBV28 and TRBJ1-5; 8 nucleotides agree with TRBD1. Looked up from germline, CDR1 is MDHEN and CDR2 is SYDVKM. Trimming removed 6 bases from V and 5 bases from J; junction bases left unmatched: 12. The CDR3 is 16 residues long. CDR3 residues: CASRLPGTGDYQPQHF. In DNA form, the CDR3 reads TGTGCCAGCAGGTTACCAGGGACAGGCGATTATCAGCCCCAGCATTTT. The full variable domain, rest sourced from reference TRBV28 and TRBJ1-5, is DVKVTQSSRYLVKRTGEKVFLECVQDMDHENMFWYRQDPGLGLRLIYFSYDVKMKEKGDIPEGYSVSREKKERFSLILESASTNQTSMYLCASRLPGTGDYQPQHFGDGTRLSIL.

This chain joins TRBV12-3 or TRBV12-4 and TRBJ2-5, with 8 bases identical to TRBD1. The V gene end was trimmed by 5 bases and the J gene end by 7 bases; junction bases not matched to a gene: 6. The CDR3 is 13 residues long. CDR3 in DNA: TGTGCCAGCAGTATGACAGGGGTCATGACCCAGTACTTC. Translated: CASSMTGVMTQYF.

The sample holds a few counts of this clonotype. The V call is TRBV14, the J call TRBJ1-2; the D gene is possibly TRBD1 (5 bases). This CDR3 spans 12 amino acids. Germline V lookup: CDR1 SGHDN, CDR2 FVKESK. The V end was cut by 6 bases, the J end by 4 bases, with 9 bases between. DNA of the CDR3: TGTGCCAGCAGGACAGCGCTCTATGGCTACACCTTC. Translation: CASRTALYGYTF.

The chain couples TRBV12-3 or TRBV12-4 to TRBJ1-3, with D possibly matching TRBD1 (5 bases). With 3 bases removed from V and 1 base from J, the gap between germline ends came to 13 bases. The CDR3 is 16 residues long. The CDR3 here is CASSFSWGESGNTIYF. The CDR3 nucleotides read TGTGCCAGCAGTTTTTCCTGGGGGGAGTCTGGAAACACCATATATTTT.